The 19 T cell receptor beta chains reported below all come from one sample, sequenced in a study of control samples from healthy donors and cancer patients. The protocol was immunoSEQ multiplex PCR, while the TCRdb copy is restricted to in-frame clones and leaves out a portion. The table lists around 99,000 clones, around 89% of them singletons, with roughly a sixth in the top ten. Sequencing was carried out using blood. The receptors were sampled from a woman aged 45 to 65 in good health.

The chain combines TRBV29-1 with TRBJ1-2; 7 nucleotides align to TRBD1. This CDR3 comprises 13 residues. Trimming removed 6 bases from V and 6 bases from J; junction bases left unmatched: 10. CDR1 and CDR2 from the germline V gene are SQVTM and ANQGSEA. In DNA, the CDR3 is TGCAGCGTCCTACAGGGGTTTGTGGATGGCTACACCTTC. This gives the protein CSVLQGFVDGYTF.

This clone has a handful of counts. Additional DNA sequences in this sample encode the identical CDR3. The V gene is TRBV19, the J gene TRBJ2-7; D gene ambiguous. Germline V CDR1 and CDR2: LNHDA, SQIVND (reference sequence). The CDR3 totals 14 residues. Trimming cost V 6 bases and J 1 base, with 13 bases left between them. CDR3 region: CASRATDTSYEQYV. Written as DNA, the CDR3 is TGTGCCAGTAGAGCGACGGATACTTCCTACGAGCAGTACGTC.

This chain links TRBV7-8 with TRBJ1-6; unclear D gene. CDR1 is SGHVS and CDR2 is FQNEAQ in the germline V gene. The V end was cut by 3 bases, the J end by 7 bases, with 4 bases between. There are 12 residues in the CDR3. The CDR3 DNA reads as TGTGCCAGCAGCTTCAGGAATTCACCCCTCCACTTT. Amino acid sequence: CASSFRNSPLHF.

The rearrangement links TRBV3-1 (or the pseudogene TRBV3-2) to TRBJ2-3; D unclear. The CDR3 is made up of 14 amino acids. Germline-derived CDR1 and CDR2 are LGHDT and YNNKEL (reference sequence). The V end lost 1 base, the J end lost 1 base, and 6 bases lay between the germline ends. Here the CDR3 reads CASSQVGGTDTQYF. In nucleotides, the CDR3 is TGTGCCAGCAGCCAAGTCGGTGGCACAGATACGCAGTATTTT.

V and J are TRBV6-1 and TRBJ1-2; D call uncertain. Germline CDR1 is MNHNS and CDR2 is SASEGT. The CDR3 has 17 amino acids. The ends were cut back, 3 bases at V and 3 bases at J, with 20 bases in the middle. The CDR3 nucleotides read TGTGCCAGCAGTGAGACGCCTTTTGGGCCCTGGGACTATGGCTACACCTTC. Residues: CASSETPFGPWDYGYTF.

A single count supports this clone. The genes are TRBV28 and TRBJ2-2; D is possibly TRBD2 (6 bases). Germline assignment: CDR1 MDHEN and CDR2 SYDVKM. The V end lost 6 bases, the J end lost 0 bases, and 14 bases lay between the germline ends. The CDR3 consists of 16 residues. The CDR3 region has the DNA TGTGCCAGCAGACTTGGGGGGACGGCGAACACCGGGGAGCTGTTTTTT. Its protein is CASRLGGTANTGELFF.

The chain uses TRBV7-9 and TRBJ2-4, with TRBD2 matching over 8 bases. This CDR3 is built from 16 residues. CDR1 is SEHNR and CDR2 is FQNEAQ in the germline V gene (reference sequence). J was trimmed by 6 bases and V by 2 bases; bases with no gene match: 9. The CDR3 here is CASSLLLAELGNIQYF. Here the CDR3 DNA reads TGTGCCAGCAGCTTACTACTAGCGGAACTAGGAAACATTCAGTACTTC.

The gene calls are TRBV7-2 and TRBJ2-3, with D perhaps matching TRBD2 (6 bases). The CDR3 covers 15 residues. Germline values: CDR1 SGHTA, CDR2 FQGNSA. The germline V and J ends were trimmed by 5 bases and 2 bases, with 14 bases remaining between them. CDR3 sequence reads: CASSPEGRDTDTQYF. CDR3 nucleotide sequence: TGTGCCAGCAGCCCGGAGGGGAGAGACACAGATACGCAGTATTTT.

The chain links TRBV9 to TRBJ2-3, with 14 nucleotides matching TRBD2. J lost 4 bases, V lost 4 bases, and 8 bases had no gene match. The CDR3 length is 17 residues. Germline V gives CDR1 SGDLS, CDR2 YYNGEE. This CDR3 reads CASSLTSGGAVADTQYF. In DNA, the CDR3 is TGTGCCAGCAGCCTGACTAGCGGGGGGGCCGTCGCAGATACGCAGTATTTT.

The chain joins TRBV6-5 to TRBJ1-1; D is unclear. Trimming stripped 6 bases from V and 1 base from J, with 15 bases between. The germline gives CDR1 MNHEY, CDR2 SVGAGI. The CDR3 consists of 15 residues. The CDR3, as DNA: TGTGCCAGCAGACCGCGGGGTTCCGGGAACACTGAAGCTTTCTTT. It specifies CASRPRGSGNTEAFF.

The rearrangement uses TRBV18 and TRBJ2-2; D gene uncertain. Germline-derived CDR1 and CDR2 are KGHSH and LQKENI. Trimming shortened V by 6 bases and J by 5 bases, and 7 bases separated the two germline ends. CDR3 length: 12 residues. CDR3 amino acids: CASSQSTGELFF. DNA of the CDR3: TGTGCCAGCTCTCAGTCGACCGGGGAGCTGTTTTTT.

The chain recombines TRBV24-1 with TRBJ1-3; D remains ambiguous. Germline-derived CDR1 and CDR2 are KGHDR and SFDVKD. The CDR3 runs 15 residues. Deletions cut 2 bases from V and 2 bases from J, with 9 bases between. CDR3 DNA: TGTGCCACCAGTGATTCTCGGCAGCCTGGAAACACCATATATTTT. It codes for CATSDSRQPGNTIYF.

V and J are TRBV18 and TRBJ1-5; unclear D gene. The V and J ends lost 2 bases and 10 bases respectively, with 18 bases between them. This CDR3 is built from 15 residues. The germline V gene encodes CDR1 KGHSH and CDR2 LQKENI. CDR3 region: CASSPGSVSGIPQHF. The CDR3 coding sequence is TGTGCCAGCTCACCAGGGTCCGTATCGGGGATTCCCCAGCATTTT.

The V gene is TRBV7-3, the J gene TRBJ2-3, with TRBD1 matching over 7 bases. Looked up from germline, CDR1 is SGHTA and CDR2 is FQGTGA. The CDR3 covers 14 residues. With V trimmed by 3 bases and J by 4 bases, 4 bases remained unmatched. CDR3 sequence: CASSFQGVSDTQYF. CDR3 coding DNA: TGTGCCAGCAGCTTTCAGGGGGTGTCAGATACGCAGTATTTT. Looking up the rest from reference TRBV7-3 and TRBJ2-3 gives the full variable domain: GAGVSQTPSNKVTEKGKYVELRCDPISGHTALYWYRQSLGQGPEFLIYFQGTGAADDSGLPNDRFFAVRPEGSVSTLKIQRTERGDSAVYLCASSFQGVSDTQYFGPGTRLTVL.

The chain carries TRBV4-1 and TRBJ1-4; 7 bases are a match to TRBD1. The CDR3 loop spans 15 amino acids. V lost 4 bases, J lost 1 base, and 3 bases stayed unmatched. Per germline, CDR1 MGHRA and CDR2 YSYEKL. The CDR3 loop is CASSPYRGTNEKLFF. The CDR3 nucleotides read TGCGCCAGCAGCCCTTACAGGGGAACTAATGAAAAACTGTTTTTT.

The CDR3 bases are TGTGCCAGCAGCGGCCTCGGGGGGGTCAGTCAAGATACGCAGTATTTT. It is translated as CASSGLGGVSQDTQYF. This sequence joins TRBV9 and TRBJ2-3, with 8 bases fitting TRBD2. Per the germline V gene, CDR1 is SGDLS and CDR2 is YYNGEE. This CDR3 has 16 residues. V trimming: 3 bases; J trimming: 5 bases; junction bases outside the gene matches: 11.

The chain employs TRBV3-1 (or the pseudogene TRBV3-2) and TRBJ1-5; TRBD1 might be the D (6 bases). The CDR3 covers 14 residues. Trimming left V 4 bases short and J 6 bases short, with 13 bases between. CDR1 and CDR2 from the germline V gene are LGHDT and YNNKEL (reference sequence). CDR3 in amino acids: CASSRTGSSQPQHF. CDR3 in DNA: TGTGCCAGCAGCCGTACAGGGTCATCTCAGCCCCAGCATTTT.

The V and J genes are TRBV10-3 and TRBJ1-2; possible D gene TRBD1, 6 bases. CDR1 is ENHRY and CDR2 is SYGVKD in the germline V gene. This CDR3 has 15 residues. Trimming shortened V by 6 bases and J by 4 bases, and 18 bases separated the two germline ends. In DNA, the CDR3 is TGTGCCATCAGCGGGGACCAGGACAGACGCTATGGCTACACCTTC. It translates to CAISGDQDRRYGYTF.

The chain recombines TRBV30 with TRBJ2-3; D is uncertain. V lost 4 bases and J lost 3, with 11 bases in between. The CDR3 runs 13 residues. The V gene's germline CDR1 is GTSNPN and CDR2 SVGIG (reference sequence). The CDR3 spells CAWNLARTDTQYF. CDR3 coding DNA: TGTGCCTGGAATCTGGCTCGGACAGATACGCAGTATTTT.